This T cell receptor (beta chain) appears in the sequencing data of a study of blood T cell repertoires in COVID-19. Study-level background: T cells, B-cell-depleted T cells, or PBMCs provided the cDNA or gDNA that served as material.

The CDR3 sequence is 14 residues long. CDR1 and CDR2 (germline): GTSNPN, SVGIG (reference sequence). Trimming pared 2 bases from V and 1 base from J, leaving 11 bases between. The method was immunoSEQ multiplex PCR; TCRdb's version includes in-frame clones alone and lacks a portion of them. The sample has 90,000 to 150,000 clones; 79% are singletons. The table lists this clone with a few counts. The chain combines TRBV30 with TRBJ2-5; D perhaps matches TRBD1 (6 bases). Sequenced sample: peripheral blood. This receptor was obtained from a woman aged 80 or over with acute or convalescent COVID-19. The CDR3 bases are TGTGCCTGGAGTAGAGACAGGTTCCAAGAGACCCAGTACTTC. Its protein product is CAWSRDRFQETQYF.